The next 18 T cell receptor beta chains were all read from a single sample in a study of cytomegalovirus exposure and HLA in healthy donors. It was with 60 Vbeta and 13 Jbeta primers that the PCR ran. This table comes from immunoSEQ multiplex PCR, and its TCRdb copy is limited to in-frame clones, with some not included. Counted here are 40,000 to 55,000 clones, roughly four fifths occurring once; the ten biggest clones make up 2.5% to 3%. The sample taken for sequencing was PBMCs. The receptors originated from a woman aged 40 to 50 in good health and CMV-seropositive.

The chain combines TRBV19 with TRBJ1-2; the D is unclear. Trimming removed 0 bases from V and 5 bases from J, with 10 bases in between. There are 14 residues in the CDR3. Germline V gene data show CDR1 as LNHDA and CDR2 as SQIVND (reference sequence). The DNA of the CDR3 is TGTGCCAGTAGTATAGATCTATTCGAGTATGGCTACACCTTC. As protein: CASSIDLFEYGYTF.

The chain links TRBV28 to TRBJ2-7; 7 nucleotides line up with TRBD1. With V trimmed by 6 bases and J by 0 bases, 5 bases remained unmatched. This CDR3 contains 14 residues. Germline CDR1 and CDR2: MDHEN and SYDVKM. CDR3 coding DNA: TGTGCCAGCAGGCCACAGGGGAGCTCCTACGAGCAGTACTTC. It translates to CASRPQGSSYEQYF.

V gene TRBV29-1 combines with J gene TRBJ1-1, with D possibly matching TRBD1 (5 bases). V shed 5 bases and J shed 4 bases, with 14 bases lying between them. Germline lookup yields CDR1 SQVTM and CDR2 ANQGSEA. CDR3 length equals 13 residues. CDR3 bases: TGCAGCGTTTCCCACCCAGGGTTCACTGAAGCTTTCTTT. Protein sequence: CSVSHPGFTEAFF.

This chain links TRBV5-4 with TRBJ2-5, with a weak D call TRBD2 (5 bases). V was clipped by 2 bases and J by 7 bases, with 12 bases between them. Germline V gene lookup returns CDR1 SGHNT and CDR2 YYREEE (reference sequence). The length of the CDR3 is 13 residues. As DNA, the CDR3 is TGTGCCAGCAGCTTCACACCTGAGGGGACCCAGTACTTC. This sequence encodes CASSFTPEGTQYF.

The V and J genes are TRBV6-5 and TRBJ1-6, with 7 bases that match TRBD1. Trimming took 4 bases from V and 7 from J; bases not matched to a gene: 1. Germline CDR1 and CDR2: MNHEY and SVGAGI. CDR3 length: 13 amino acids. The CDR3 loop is CASSSGGNSPLHF. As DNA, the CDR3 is TGTGCCAGCAGTTCAGGGGGGAATTCACCCCTCCACTTT.

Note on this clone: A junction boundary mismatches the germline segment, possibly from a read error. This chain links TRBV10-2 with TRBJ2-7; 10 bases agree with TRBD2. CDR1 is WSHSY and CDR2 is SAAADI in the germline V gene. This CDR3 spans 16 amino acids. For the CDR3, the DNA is TGCGCCAGCAGTGAGCAGCCTAGCGGGGGCTCCGACGAGCAGTACTTC. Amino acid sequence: CASSEQPSGGSDEQYF.

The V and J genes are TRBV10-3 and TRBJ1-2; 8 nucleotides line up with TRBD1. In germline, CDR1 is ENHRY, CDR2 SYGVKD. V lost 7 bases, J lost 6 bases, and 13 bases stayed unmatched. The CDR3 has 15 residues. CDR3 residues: CAINTRDRRTHGYTF. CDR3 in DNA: TGTGCCATCAACACCCGGGACAGGAGAACCCATGGCTACACCTTC.

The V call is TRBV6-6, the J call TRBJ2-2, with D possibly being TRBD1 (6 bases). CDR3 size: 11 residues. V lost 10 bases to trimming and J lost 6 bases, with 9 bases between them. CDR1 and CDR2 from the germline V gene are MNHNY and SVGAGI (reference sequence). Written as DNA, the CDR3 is TGTGCCACCAAGGGGGCCGGGGAGCTGTTTTTT. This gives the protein CATKGAGELFF.

In nucleotides, the CDR3 is TGTGCCAGCAGCTTTAAGGGAGGGCACTCTGGCTACACCTTC. The encoded protein is CASSFKGGHSGYTF. V is TRBV7-9 and J is TRBJ1-2; unclear D gene. In germline, CDR1 is SEHNR, CDR2 FQNEAQ (reference sequence). The CDR3 covers 14 residues. Trimming took off 3 bases at V and 7 bases at J, with 15 bases between the two ends.

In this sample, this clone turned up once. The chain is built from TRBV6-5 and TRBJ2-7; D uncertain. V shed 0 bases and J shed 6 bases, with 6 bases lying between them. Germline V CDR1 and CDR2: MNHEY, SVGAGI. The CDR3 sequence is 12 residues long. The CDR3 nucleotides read TGTGCCAGCAGTTACTCGTCCGGCGAGCAGTACTTC. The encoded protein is CASSYSSGEQYF.

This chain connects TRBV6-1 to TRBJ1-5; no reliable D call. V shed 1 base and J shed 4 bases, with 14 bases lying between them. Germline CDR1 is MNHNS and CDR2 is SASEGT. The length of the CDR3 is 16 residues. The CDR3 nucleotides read TGTGCCAGCAGTGAAGGGAGCAGTAACATAAATCAGCCCCAGCATTTT. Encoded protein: CASSEGSSNINQPQHF.

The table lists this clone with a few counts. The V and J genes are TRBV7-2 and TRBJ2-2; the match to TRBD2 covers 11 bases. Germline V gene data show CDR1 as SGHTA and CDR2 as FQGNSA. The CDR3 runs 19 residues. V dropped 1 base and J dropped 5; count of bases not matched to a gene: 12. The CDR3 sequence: CASSLVVVASSGRTGELFF. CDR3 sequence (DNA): TGTGCCAGCAGCTTAGTAGTGGTCGCCTCTAGCGGGAGGACCGGGGAGCTGTTTTTT. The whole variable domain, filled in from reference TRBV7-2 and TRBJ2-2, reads GAGVSQSPSNKVTEKGKDVELRCDPISGHTALYWYRQSLGQGLEFLIYFQGNSAPDKSGLPSDRFSAERTGGSVSTLTIQRTQQEDSAVYLCASSLVVVASSGRTGELFFGEGSRLTVL.

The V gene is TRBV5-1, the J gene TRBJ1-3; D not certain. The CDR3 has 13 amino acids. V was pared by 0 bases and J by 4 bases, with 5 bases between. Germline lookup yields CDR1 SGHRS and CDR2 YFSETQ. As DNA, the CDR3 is TGCGCCAGCAGCTTGGGGAGCGGAAACACCATATATTTT. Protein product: CASSLGSGNTIYF.

For the CDR3, the DNA is TGCGCCAGCAGCCAAGTTCCCAGGGCCATCCACGATCAAGAGACCCAGTACTTC. Amino acid sequence: CASSQVPRAIHDQETQYF. The chain combines TRBV4-1 with TRBJ2-5; TRBD1 might be the D (5 bases). The germline CDR1 and CDR2 sequences are MGHRA and YSYEKL. Trimming removed 1 base at V and 2 bases at J, with 20 bases between. The CDR3 loop spans 18 amino acids.

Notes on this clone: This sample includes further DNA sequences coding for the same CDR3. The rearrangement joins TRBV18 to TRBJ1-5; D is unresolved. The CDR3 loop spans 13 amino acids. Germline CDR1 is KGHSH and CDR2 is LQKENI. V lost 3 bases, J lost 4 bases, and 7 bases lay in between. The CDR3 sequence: CASSPGQNQPQHF. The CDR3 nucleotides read TGTGCCAGCTCACCGGGCCAGAATCAGCCCCAGCATTTT.

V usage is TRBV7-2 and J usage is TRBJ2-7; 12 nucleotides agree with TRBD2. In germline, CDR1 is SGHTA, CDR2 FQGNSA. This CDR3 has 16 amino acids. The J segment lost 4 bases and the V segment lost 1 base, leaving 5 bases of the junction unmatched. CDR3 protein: CASSLEASGGAYEQYF. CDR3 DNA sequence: TGTGCCAGCAGCTTAGAGGCTAGCGGGGGGGCTTACGAGCAGTACTTC.

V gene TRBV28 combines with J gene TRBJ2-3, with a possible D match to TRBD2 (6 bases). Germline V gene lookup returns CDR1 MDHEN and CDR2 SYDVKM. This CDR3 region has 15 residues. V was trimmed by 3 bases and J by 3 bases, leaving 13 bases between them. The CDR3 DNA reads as TGTGCCAGCAGTTTTCGGGCGGGGAGGACAGATACGCAGTATTTT. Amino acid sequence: CASSFRAGRTDTQYF.

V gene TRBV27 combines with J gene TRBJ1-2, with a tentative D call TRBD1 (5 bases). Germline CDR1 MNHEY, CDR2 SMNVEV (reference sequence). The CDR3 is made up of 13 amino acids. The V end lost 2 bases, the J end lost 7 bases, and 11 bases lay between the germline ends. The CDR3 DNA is TGTGCCAGCAGTTTAGCTCAGGGTAGTGGCTACACCTTC. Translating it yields CASSLAQGSGYTF.